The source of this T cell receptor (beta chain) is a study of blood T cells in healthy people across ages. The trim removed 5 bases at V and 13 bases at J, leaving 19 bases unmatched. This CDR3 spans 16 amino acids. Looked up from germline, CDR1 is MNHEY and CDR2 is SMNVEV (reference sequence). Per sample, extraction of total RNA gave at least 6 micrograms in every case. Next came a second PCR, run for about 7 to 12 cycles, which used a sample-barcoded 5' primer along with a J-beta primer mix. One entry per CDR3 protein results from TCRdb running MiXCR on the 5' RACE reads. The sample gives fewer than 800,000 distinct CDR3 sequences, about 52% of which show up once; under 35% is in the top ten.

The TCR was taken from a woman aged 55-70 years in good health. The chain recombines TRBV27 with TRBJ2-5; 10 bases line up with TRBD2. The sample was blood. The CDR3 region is CASSPSPAGGQYERYF. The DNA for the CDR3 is TGTGCCAGCAGTCCTTCACCAGCGGGAGGGCAATACGAGCGGTACTTC.